The next 30 T cell receptor beta chains were all read from a single sample in a study of shared clonotypes between healthy human individuals. Libraries were prepared by immunoSEQ multiplex PCR; TCRdb keeps only in-frame clonotypes and omits some of them. There are roughly 2.2 million clones in the sample; roughly 90% occur only once, and around 0.38% lies in the top ten. Sequenced material: naive CD4+ T cells from PBMCs. Subset denoted: CD45RA+ positively selected. Every receptor here comes from a man between 18 and 29 years old in good health. Some clones in this sample may be carry-over from other donors' samples.

The chain joins TRBV9 to TRBJ1-1, with TRBD1 matching over 8 bases. CDR3 length equals 17 residues. The germline V gene has CDR1 SGDLS and CDR2 YYNGEE. Trimming at V came to 0 bases and at J to 5 bases, leaving 12 bases not matched to a gene. The CDR3 DNA is TGTGCCAGCAGCGTAGACCCCCTAACAGGGGGGAATACTGAAGCTTTCTTT. Its protein product is CASSVDPLTGGNTEAFF.

The gene calls are TRBV6-1 and TRBJ2-5; D unclear. V lost 4 bases and J 0 bases, leaving 9 bases between the germline ends. This CDR3 contains 14 residues. Germline V gene lookup returns CDR1 MNHNS and CDR2 SASEGT. This CDR3 is CASSVPVYQETQYF. The CDR3 DNA reads as TGTGCCAGCAGTGTGCCCGTCTACCAAGAGACCCAGTACTTC.

CDR3 nucleotide sequence: TGTGCCAGCAGCCATCCGGACAGGGGGGTTTACACTGAAGCTTTCTTT. The encoded protein is CASSHPDRGVYTEAFF. The chain is built from TRBV4-2 and TRBJ1-1; the match to TRBD1 covers 10 bases. Per the germline V gene, CDR1 is LGHNA and CDR2 is YNFKEQ. The CDR3 has 16 residues. V shed 3 bases, J shed 3 bases, and the junction held 7 bases outside the gene matches.

The rearrangement joins TRBV5-1 to TRBJ2-1, with D perhaps matching TRBD2 (6 bases). From germline, CDR1 is SGHRS and CDR2 YFSETQ. With 4 bases removed from V and 4 bases from J, the gap between germline ends came to 15 bases. This CDR3 region has 15 residues. The CDR3 reads CASSRSGLGYNEQFF. CDR3 sequence (DNA): TGCGCCAGCAGCCGGAGCGGGCTCGGTTACAATGAGCAGTTCTTC.

The chain combines TRBV2 with TRBJ1-3; the D is unclear. CDR1 is SNHLY and CDR2 is FYNNEI in the germline V gene. This CDR3 has 17 amino acids. Between the trimmed V and J ends, which lost 6 bases and 4 bases, there was a span of 22 bases. CDR3 in DNA: TGTGCCAGCAGCCTAACCCACCCAGTATCGACCGGAAACACCATATATTTT. This codes for CASSLTHPVSTGNTIYF.

DNA of the CDR3: TGCAGCGTTGATGACACTGAAGCTTTCTTT. Protein product: CSVDDTEAFF. V gene TRBV29-1 combines with J gene TRBJ1-1; D gene unclear. Germline V gene lookup returns CDR1 SQVTM and CDR2 ANQGSEA. Deletions cut 3 bases from V and 3 bases from J, with 2 bases between. The CDR3 is 10 residues long.

The CDR3 DNA reads as TGTGCCATCAGTGGGGGGCTGAACACTGAAGCTTTCTTT. It specifies CAISGGLNTEAFF. The chain couples TRBV10-3 to TRBJ1-1; possible D gene TRBD1, 6 bases. From germline, CDR1 is ENHRY and CDR2 SYGVKD. Trimming cost V 4 bases and J 0 bases, with 6 bases left between them. There are 13 residues in the CDR3.

This clone was observed once. The V and J genes are TRBV5-1 and TRBJ1-2; 7 positions match TRBD1. The CDR3 sequence is 13 residues long. Germline-derived CDR1 and CDR2 are SGHRS and YFSETQ. V was clipped by 1 base and J by 7 bases; unmatched bases: 4. The CDR3 sequence is CASSLTGASGYTF. The CDR3, as DNA: TGCGCCAGCAGCTTGACAGGGGCTTCTGGCTACACCTTC.

This chain uses TRBV18 with TRBJ2-1; TRBD1 aligns across 9 bases. CDR3 size: 15 residues. The junction had 6 bases not matched to a gene; V was cut back by 0 bases and J by 9 bases. CDR1 KGHSH and CDR2 LQKENI come from the germline V gene. CDR3 in amino acids: CASSPPGTGNTEQFF. The DNA of the CDR3 is TGTGCCAGCTCACCACCCGGGACAGGGAACACTGAGCAGTTCTTC.

This clone is a singleton in its sample. This sequence joins TRBV6-4 and TRBJ2-1, with 10 nucleotides matching TRBD1. Germline V gives CDR1 MRHNA, CDR2 SNTAGT. The V and J ends lost 5 bases and 7 bases, in that order; junction bases with no gene match: 11. The CDR3 consists of 16 residues. CDR3 DNA sequence: TGTGCCAGCAGTTTCGCGGGGACAGGGGTATCTAATGAGCAGTTCTTC. This codes for CASSFAGTGVSNEQFF.

This clone is a singleton in its sample. V is TRBV28 and J is TRBJ2-2; D tentatively reads TRBD1 or TRBD2 (5 bases each). The germline gives CDR1 MDHEN, CDR2 SYDVKM. The CDR3 spans 15 residues. V shed 4 bases and J shed 4 bases, with 13 bases lying between them. The CDR3: CASSSGTVGTGELFF. The CDR3 nucleotides read TGTGCCAGCAGTTCCGGGACGGTGGGCACCGGGGAGCTGTTTTTT.

The chain recombines TRBV11-3 with TRBJ2-5, with TRBD2 as a possible D gene (6 bases). Trimming took off 5 bases at V and 1 base at J, with 11 bases between the two ends. Germline CDR1 is SGHNT and CDR2 is YENEEA. This CDR3 contains 14 residues. The CDR3 is CASSRAGSQETQYF. CDR3 coding DNA: TGTGCCAGCAGCCGAGCCGGGAGCCAAGAGACCCAGTACTTC.

The chain recombines TRBV19 with TRBJ1-4; D is unclear. V was trimmed by 4 bases and J by 7 bases, leaving 10 bases between them. Germline CDR1 is LNHDA and CDR2 is SQIVND (reference sequence). The CDR3 spans 13 residues. This CDR3 reads CASSTSAREKLFF. CDR3 DNA sequence: TGTGCCAGTAGTACCTCCGCCCGTGAAAAACTGTTTTTT. Full variable domain (outside the CDR3, taken from reference TRBV19 and TRBJ1-4): DGGITQSPKYLFRKEGQNVTLSCEQNLNHDAMYWYRQDPGQGLRLIYYSQIVNDFQKGDIAEGYSVSREKKESFPLTVTSAQKNPTAFYLCASSTSAREKLFFGSGTQLSVL.

Details on this clone: Other nucleotide sequences from this sample produce the same CDR3. The chain recombines TRBV6-6 with TRBJ1-3, with D perhaps TRBD1 (5 bases). Germline CDR1 is MNHNY and CDR2 is SVGAGI (reference sequence). The CDR3 runs 14 residues. The ends were cut back, 2 bases at V and 4 bases at J, with 9 bases in the middle. In DNA form, the CDR3 reads TGTGCCAGCAGTTACGGGGGTTCGGGAAACACCATATATTTT. Translated, it gives CASSYGGSGNTIYF.

This clone has only a few counts. The chain combines TRBV18 with TRBJ1-5, with unresolved D. The CDR3 totals 13 residues. The V gene's germline CDR1 is KGHSH and CDR2 LQKENI. V lost 2 bases, J lost 5 bases, and 7 bases lay in between. For the CDR3, the DNA is TGTGCCAGCTCACCAAGCATGGATCAGCCCCAGCATTTT. As protein: CASSPSMDQPQHF. The full variable domain, in which reference TRBV18 and TRBJ1-5 provide the parts outside the CDR3, is NAGVMQNPRHLVRRRGQEARLRCSPMKGHSHVYWYRQLPEEGLKFMVYLQKENIIDESGMPKERFSAEFPKEGPSILRIQQVVRGDSAAYFCASSPSMDQPQHFGDGTRLSIL.

In nucleotides, the CDR3 is TGTGCCAGCAGTGCCCCAGACAGAACTTTGAACACTGAAGCTTTCTTT. Its protein product is CASSAPDRTLNTEAFF. V is TRBV2 and J is TRBJ1-1; D possibly corresponds to TRBD1 (5 bases). Per germline, CDR1 SNHLY and CDR2 FYNNEI. V was shortened by 4 bases and J by 0 bases, with 15 bases between the two germline ends. CDR3 length equals 16 residues. Filled out from reference TRBV2 and TRBJ1-1, the complete variable domain reads EPEVTQTPSHQVTQMGQEVILRCVPISNHLYFYWYRQILGQKVEFLVSFYNNEISEKSEIFDDQFSVERPDGSNFTLKIRSTKLEDSAMYFCASSAPDRTLNTEAFFGQGTRLTVV.

This clone was recorded only once. V usage is TRBV19 and J usage is TRBJ2-1; D is unresolved. Germline CDR1 and CDR2: LNHDA and SQIVND (reference sequence). The CDR3 length is 11 residues. The CDR3 reads CGSATRNEQFF. The CDR3 nucleotides are TGTGGGTCAGCTACTCGAAATGAGCAGTTCTTC.

The DNA for the CDR3 is TGTGCCAGCAGCTCGCGCCTTTACACTGAAGCTTTCTTT. Amino acid sequence: CASSSRLYTEAFF. The chain links TRBV5-8 to TRBJ1-1, with D unclear. This CDR3 is 13 amino acids long. Germline V gene lookup returns CDR1 SGHTS and CDR2 YDEGEE. The V end lost 3 bases, the J end lost 3 bases, and 9 bases lay between the germline ends. The whole variable domain, remainder taken from reference TRBV5-8 and TRBJ1-1, is EAGVTQSPTHLIKTRGQQATLRCSPISGHTSVYWYQQALGLGLQFLLWYDEGEERNRGNFPPRFSGRQFPNYSSELNVNALELEDSALYLCASSSRLYTEAFFGQGTRLTVV.

V and J are TRBV19 and TRBJ2-7; D is undetermined. The CDR3 is made up of 13 amino acids. Germline CDR1 reads LNHDA; CDR2 reads SQIVND (reference sequence). V shed 4 bases and J shed 7 bases, with 14 bases lying between them. CDR3 coding DNA: TGTGCCAGTAGTAATCCAGGTGTAGGGGAGCAGTACTTC. This codes for CASSNPGVGEQYF.

This sequence joins TRBV2 and TRBJ1-1; no clear D gene. Germline V gene data show CDR1 as SNHLY and CDR2 as FYNNEI. The V end lost 4 bases, the J end lost 2 bases, and 8 bases lay between the germline ends. The CDR3 loop spans 13 amino acids. This CDR3 reads CASSGTINTEAFF. The CDR3 DNA follows: TGTGCCAGCAGTGGGACCATAAACACTGAAGCTTTCTTT.

The V and J genes are TRBV9 and TRBJ2-1, with 11 bases lining up with TRBD2. Germline CDR1 and CDR2: SGDLS and YYNGEE. The CDR3 is 14 residues long. V gave up 4 bases and J gave up 9 bases; unmatched junction bases: 6. Here the CDR3 reads CASSRTSGSVEQFF. The CDR3 region has the DNA TGTGCCAGCAGCCGTACTAGCGGGAGTGTTGAGCAGTTCTTC.

This chain uses TRBV7-8 with TRBJ1-3, with D unresolved. This CDR3 contains 14 residues. V lost 5 bases, J lost 0 bases, and 8 bases lay in between. Germline lookup yields CDR1 SGHVS and CDR2 FQNEAQ. CDR3 bases: TGTGCCAGCAGCCAAGCCGTCTCTGGAAACACCATATATTTT. Translating gives CASSQAVSGNTIYF.

The chain links TRBV10-3 to TRBJ1-1; D is possibly TRBD1 (6 bases). The germline V and J ends were trimmed by 0 bases and 11 bases, with 16 bases remaining between them. Germline V lookup: CDR1 ENHRY, CDR2 SYGVKD. The CDR3 loop spans 14 amino acids. CDR3 in DNA: TGTGCCATCAGTGAGTCGGTAGGGGACATACAGGCTTTCTTT. This translates into CAISESVGDIQAFF.

In its sample, this clone was seen once. The chain combines TRBV5-1 with TRBJ2-1, with 8 bases lining up with TRBD2. CDR1 and CDR2 (germline): SGHRS, YFSETQ. There are 17 residues in the CDR3. V dropped 6 bases and J dropped 4; count of bases not matched to a gene: 15. The CDR3 sequence: CASKVLKAGGLYNEQFF. CDR3 DNA sequence: TGCGCCAGCAAGGTCCTGAAGGCGGGAGGTTTGTACAATGAGCAGTTCTTC. The full variable domain, rest sourced from reference TRBV5-1 and TRBJ2-1, is KAGVTQTPRYLIKTRGQQVTLSCSPISGHRSVSWYQQTPGQGLQFLFEYFSETQRNKGNFPGRFSGRQFSNSRSEMNVSTLELGDSALYLCASKVLKAGGLYNEQFFGPGTRLTVL.

The J gene is TRBJ1-5, the V gene TRBV2; no clear D gene. V dropped 8 bases and J dropped 0 bases, with 14 bases sitting between them. This CDR3 region has 15 residues. Germline V lookup: CDR1 SNHLY, CDR2 FYNNEI. The CDR3 loop is CASRGSGYSNQPQHF. CDR3 nucleotide sequence: TGTGCCAGCCGCGGCTCAGGATATAGCAATCAGCCCCAGCATTTT. The complete variable domain, with remaining parts taken from reference TRBV2 and TRBJ1-5, reads EPEVTQTPSHQVTQMGQEVILRCVPISNHLYFYWYRQILGQKVEFLVSFYNNEISEKSEIFDDQFSVERPDGSNFTLKIRSTKLEDSAMYFCASRGSGYSNQPQHFGDGTRLSIL.

The V call is TRBV5-1, the J call TRBJ2-5, with a weak D call TRBD2 (6 bases). Germline V gene lookup returns CDR1 SGHRS and CDR2 YFSETQ. Trimming left V 4 bases short and J 5 bases short, with 21 bases between. This CDR3 region has 16 residues. CDR3 nucleotides: TGCGCCAGCAGCCCGAAAACGGGACCGGGGGAGGAGACCCAGTACTTC. It yields the protein CASSPKTGPGEETQYF.

This rearrangement joins TRBV10-3 to TRBJ2-3, with 8 nucleotides matching TRBD1. The CDR3 covers 16 residues. Germline values: CDR1 ENHRY, CDR2 SYGVKD. V trimming: 5 bases; J trimming: 3 bases; junction bases outside the gene matches: 10. The DNA for the CDR3 is TGTGCCATCAGTTCCGGACAGGGAGGACAGACAGATACGCAGTATTTT. Protein product: CAISSGQGGQTDTQYF.

V and J are TRBV10-3 and TRBJ1-1; D is possibly TRBD1 (5 bases). This CDR3 contains 13 residues. Germline V lookup: CDR1 ENHRY, CDR2 SYGVKD. This CDR3 is CSSRDEANTEAFF. For the CDR3, the DNA is TGTTCAAGCAGGGATGAGGCAAACACTGAAGCTTTCTTT.

The J gene is TRBJ1-2, the V gene TRBV27; TRBD1 might be the D (5 bases). This CDR3 has 15 amino acids. CDR1 and CDR2 (germline): MNHEY, SMNVEV (reference sequence). V gave up 5 bases and J gave up 2 bases, with 15 bases separating them. The CDR3 DNA follows: TGTGCCAGCAGTGCCTGGGACGGCCGGAACTATGGCTACACCTTC. It specifies CASSAWDGRNYGYTF.

The V gene is TRBV10-2, the J gene TRBJ2-5, with TRBD2 matching over 7 bases. V shed 6 bases and J 2 bases; nucleotides not matched to a gene: 12. Germline CDR1 is WSHSY and CDR2 is SAAADI. This CDR3 has 16 residues. The CDR3 sequence is CASRSLNAGGQETQYF. The DNA for the CDR3 is TGCGCCAGCAGGTCACTCAATGCCGGGGGGCAAGAGACCCAGTACTTC.